The 9 T cell receptor beta chains presented below share a single source sample, sequenced in a study of shared T cell receptors in the human thymus. Assay: immunoSEQ multiplex PCR; the TCRdb copy retains only in-frame clones and omits some. The table shows roughly 660,000 clones, with 88% occurring only once. The same data also contributed to another study, on human thymus T cells.

The source material was thymocytes. Source of these receptors: a boy less than two years old with a congenital heart defect.

This clone was seen only a few times. J is TRBJ1-2 and V is TRBV6-6; maybe TRBD1 (5 bases). Germline CDR1 and CDR2: MNHNY and SVGAGI (reference sequence). The CDR3 contains 15 residues. Trimming stripped 6 bases from V and 0 bases from J, with 14 bases between. The CDR3 DNA sequence: TGTGCCAGCAGCCTAGACAGCCGTCCTAACTATGGCTACACCTTC. Translating gives CASSLDSRPNYGYTF.

The gene calls are TRBV19 and TRBJ2-4; possibly TRBD2 for D (6 bases). Trimming left V 6 bases short and J 0 bases short, with 15 bases between. The CDR3 runs to 16 residues. Germline V lookup: CDR1 LNHDA, CDR2 SQIVND (reference sequence). The CDR3: CASSLRGTLAKNIQYF. CDR3 DNA sequence: TGTGCCAGTAGCCTTCGCGGGACTCTAGCCAAAAACATTCAGTACTTC. Drawing the rest from reference TRBV19 and TRBJ2-4, the complete variable domain is DGGITQSPKYLFRKEGQNVTLSCEQNLNHDAMYWYRQDPGQGLRLIYYSQIVNDFQKGDIAEGYSVSREKKESFPLTVTSAQKNPTAFYLCASSLRGTLAKNIQYFGAGTRLSVL.

The gene calls are TRBV14 and TRBJ2-3; 8 bases line up with TRBD1. V gave up 4 bases and J gave up 1 base; unmatched junction bases: 7. The CDR3 covers 16 residues. Germline lookup yields CDR1 SGHDN and CDR2 FVKESK. The CDR3: CASSPRTGRGTDTQYF. The CDR3 bases are TGTGCCAGCAGCCCGAGGACAGGGCGGGGCACAGATACGCAGTATTTT. The complete variable domain, with remaining parts taken from reference TRBV14 and TRBJ2-3, reads EAGVTQFPSHSVIEKGQTVTLRCDPISGHDNLYWYRRVMGKEIKFLLHFVKESKQDESGMPNNRFLAERTGGTYSTLKVQPAELEDSGVYFCASSPRTGRGTDTQYFGPGTRLTVL.

The chain employs TRBV6-1 and TRBJ2-2; perhaps TRBD2 as D (6 bases). Germline CDR1 is MNHNS and CDR2 is SASEGT. Trimming cost V 4 bases and J 0 bases, with 21 bases left between them. The CDR3 totals 19 residues. This CDR3 reads CASSARDSPEPANTGELFF. The CDR3 DNA is TGTGCCAGCAGTGCTAGGGACTCCCCGGAGCCCGCGAACACCGGGGAGCTGTTTTTT.

The chain carries TRBV5-1 and TRBJ2-7; 7 bases match TRBD2. Germline V CDR1 and CDR2: SGHRS, YFSETQ. The CDR3 length is 14 residues. After removal of 0 bases from V and 3 bases from J, the junction contained 3 bases not matched to a gene. The CDR3 here is CASSLGGGNYEQYF. The CDR3 DNA reads as TGCGCCAGCAGCTTGGGCGGGGGTAACTACGAGCAGTACTTC.

The chain joins TRBV7-8 to TRBJ2-1; 12 bases match TRBD1. CDR3 length: 17 amino acids. J was trimmed by 7 bases and V by 0 bases; bases with no gene match: 7. Germline CDR1 SGHVS, CDR2 FQNEAQ. CDR3 protein: CASSLARDRGRMNEQFF. The CDR3 coding sequence is TGTGCCAGCAGCTTAGCCCGGGACAGGGGGCGCATGAATGAGCAGTTCTTC.

This chain joins TRBV4-2 and TRBJ2-1, with D tentatively TRBD1 (5 bases). The CDR3 covers 16 residues. Trimming shortened V by 0 bases and J by 4 bases, and 13 bases separated the two germline ends. Germline CDR1 LGHNA, CDR2 YNFKEQ. The CDR3 protein is CASSQEPGSPYNEQFF. CDR3 nucleotide sequence: TGTGCCAGCAGCCAAGAACCAGGGTCCCCTTACAATGAGCAGTTCTTC.

This chain connects TRBV11-2 to TRBJ2-7, with 8 bases fitting TRBD2. Trimming at V came to 5 bases and at J to 5 bases, leaving 23 bases not matched to a gene. Germline values: CDR1 SGHAT, CDR2 FQNNGV. The CDR3 contains 19 residues. The CDR3 loop reads CASSTNVGVAGTIVDEQYF. The CDR3 DNA sequence: TGTGCCAGCAGCACCAACGTAGGTGTAGCGGGAACTATCGTAGACGAGCAGTACTTC.

V usage is TRBV7-9 and J usage is TRBJ2-7; TRBD2 aligns across 8 bases. Germline V lookup: CDR1 SEHNR, CDR2 FQNEAQ (reference sequence). The CDR3 has 16 amino acids. V was pared by 3 bases and J by 5 bases, with 12 bases of the junction left unmatched. CDR3 residues: CASSFEREGRFHEQYF. DNA of the CDR3: TGTGCCAGCAGCTTTGAACGGGAGGGAAGGTTCCACGAGCAGTACTTC. Combining the CDR3 with reference TRBV7-9 and TRBJ2-7 gives the whole variable domain DTGVSQNPRHKITKRGQNVTFRCDPISEHNRLYWYRQTLGQGPEFLTYFQNEAQLEKSRLLSDRFSAERPKGSFSTLEIQRTEQGDSAMYLCASSFEREGRFHEQYFGPGTRLTVT.